The rows below give T cell receptor beta chains drawn from one sample of a study of blood T cell repertoires in COVID-19. Clones were sequenced by immunoSEQ multiplex PCR, and TCRdb holds only the in-frame ones, with some missing. Here the sample spans under 75,000 clones, roughly three quarters being singletons. Material for sequencing was peripheral blood. All receptors come from a man older than 75 with acute or convalescent COVID-19. The conserved cysteine and the conserved F or W are not part of the CDR3 here. The D gene is left open where the match is weak.

V gene: TRBV9; D gene: NA; CDR3 protein: ASSVGGGRGSVGNEQF
V gene: TRBV10-3; D gene: NA; CDR3 protein: AISARENNSPLH
V gene: TRBV6-2/TRBV6-3; D gene: NA; CDR3 protein: ASSYLGLTADTQY
V gene: TRBV29-1; D gene: NA; CDR3 protein: SVELANSGANVLT
V gene: TRBV7-9; D gene: TRBD2; CDR3 protein: ASSLSGSNYEQY
V gene: TRBV5-1; D gene: NA; CDR3 protein: ASSQSTSVTDTQY
V gene: TRBV6-2/TRBV6-3; D gene: NA; CDR3 protein: ASSAHRQGKDQPQH
V gene: TRBV27; D gene: TRBD1; CDR3 protein: ASSFQGQALGYT
V gene: TRBV11-2; D gene: TRBD1; CDR3 protein: ASSSTGVFNYGYT
V gene: TRBV7-2; D gene: NA; CDR3 protein: ASSSRQGGLYGYT
V gene: TRBV29-1; D gene: TRBD1; CDR3 protein: SVGTGGGQPQH
V gene: TRBV9; D gene: TRBD1; CDR3 protein: ASSPGQGNDEQY
V gene: TRBV7-6; D gene: NA; CDR3 protein: ASSLVEGYNEQF
V gene: TRBV6-5; D gene: TRBD1; CDR3 protein: ASSWGQLQETQY
V gene: TRBV6-5; D gene: NA; CDR3 protein: ASSRSDRPYGYT
V gene: TRBV3-1/TRBV3-2; D gene: TRBD2; CDR3 protein: ASSQDHRTSGSNNEQF
V gene: TRBV19; D gene: NA; CDR3 protein: ASSIDIRDSPLH
V gene: TRBV7-6; D gene: NA; CDR3 protein: ASSLAPDRARGDTQY
V gene: TRBV6-4; D gene: NA; CDR3 protein: ASIRGGQY
V gene: TRBV7-6; D gene: TRBD2; CDR3 protein: ASSLGTSGYNEQF
V gene: TRBV18; D gene: NA; CDR3 protein: ASSVDNEQF
V gene: TRBV7-8; D gene: TRBD2; CDR3 protein: ASSLGGLAGSYEQY
V gene: TRBV7-2; D gene: NA; CDR3 protein: ASSLSRDTLH
V gene: TRBV2; D gene: TRBD1; CDR3 protein: ASRGDSYGYT
V gene: TRBV5-4; D gene: TRBD1; CDR3 protein: ASSSLSGGYGYT
V gene: TRBV9; D gene: TRBD1; CDR3 protein: ASSVGLVWGQNNEQF
V gene: TRBV18; D gene: TRBD2; CDR3 protein: ASSPPGSGGRETQY
V gene: TRBV15; D gene: NA; CDR3 protein: ATSLGLLSYGYT
V gene: TRBV15; D gene: TRBD2; CDR3 protein: ATRGRGTDTQY
V gene: TRBV25-1; D gene: NA; CDR3 protein: ASGYGGSNEQF